These 17 T cell receptor beta chains share one sample of origin, sequenced in a study of radiotherapy plus CTLA-4 blockade in lung cancer. This table comes from immunoSEQ multiplex PCR, and its TCRdb copy is limited to in-frame clones, with some not included. The sample lists around 30,000 clones, roughly 71% seen once, with 3% to 5% in the top ten. Sequences were derived from peripheral blood, sampled from a patient treated with radiotherapy plus ipilimumab. The receptor source for this set is a human donor with non-small cell lung cancer who had stable disease on radiotherapy plus ipilimumab.

This clone counts as medium-sized. The chain carries TRBV5-1 and TRBJ2-7; 8 nucleotides line up with TRBD1. The CDR3 length is 14 residues. V was pared by 4 bases and J by 4 bases, with 7 bases of the junction left unmatched. Germline assignment: CDR1 SGHRS and CDR2 YFSETQ. The CDR3 is CASSIGQGRYEQYF. The CDR3 region has the DNA TGCGCCAGCAGCATAGGACAGGGCCGGTACGAGCAGTACTTC.

The V and J genes are TRBV11-3 and TRBJ2-2, with 9 bases that match TRBD2. Germline lookup yields CDR1 SGHNT and CDR2 YENEEA. The CDR3 contains 17 residues. With V trimmed by 0 bases and J by 6 bases, 8 bases remained unmatched. CDR3 DNA sequence: TGTGCCAGCAGCTTAGATCGCGGGAGGGGACGGTCCGGGGAGCTGTTTTTT. Translating gives CASSLDRGRGRSGELFF. The whole variable domain, filled in from reference TRBV11-3 and TRBJ2-2, reads EAGVVQSPRYKIIEKKQPVAFWCNPISGHNTLYWYLQNLGQGPELLIRYENEEAVDDSQLPKDRFSAERLKGVDSTLKIQPAELGDSAVYLCASSLDRGRGRSGELFFGEGSRLTVL.

The chain combines TRBV7-8 with TRBJ2-7; weak D call: TRBD2 (5 bases). Trimming cost V 4 bases and J 0 bases, with 19 bases left between them. CDR3 length: 17 amino acids. The germline V gene has CDR1 SGHVS and CDR2 FQNEAQ. CDR3 sequence: CASSSLLGVGSSYEQYF. The CDR3 coding sequence is TGTGCCAGCAGCTCACTCTTGGGAGTCGGATCCTCCTACGAGCAGTACTTC.

The gene calls are TRBV2 and TRBJ1-5; D call uncertain. V lost 3 bases and J 0 bases, leaving 9 bases between the germline ends. There are 15 residues in the CDR3. Germline V gives CDR1 SNHLY, CDR2 FYNNEI. The CDR3 loop reads CASSETEHSNQPQHF. The CDR3 DNA is TGTGCCAGCAGTGAGACGGAACATAGCAATCAGCCCCAGCATTTT.

V and J are TRBV19 and TRBJ1-1; D unresolved. V shed 3 bases and J shed 2 bases, with 16 bases lying between them. Germline V lookup: CDR1 LNHDA, CDR2 SQIVND (reference sequence). The length of the CDR3 is 16 residues. The CDR3 DNA sequence: TGTGCCAGTAGTATCTACAGTTCAGGCCCTAACACTGAAGCTTTCTTT. Translation: CASSIYSSGPNTEAFF.

This chain connects TRBV4-2 to TRBJ2-1, with 10 bases fitting TRBD2. The ends lost 2 bases at V and 7 bases at J; junction bases unmatched: 5. CDR1 and CDR2 (germline): LGHNA, YNFKEQ. This CDR3 has 15 residues. DNA for the CDR3: TGTGCCAGCAGCCAACTTCTAGCGGGAGTTAATGAGCAGTTCTTC. Protein: CASSQLLAGVNEQFF.

J is TRBJ2-7 and V is TRBV23-1; D gene unclear. TRBV23-1 is designated an ORF whose function remains uncertain. The CDR3 runs 14 residues. With 3 bases removed from V and 6 bases from J, the gap between germline ends came to 15 bases. The CDR3 bases are TGCGCCAGCAGTCAGTGGGCAGGAAAAGGCGAGCAGTACTTC. It is translated as CASSQWAGKGEQYF.

The V and J genes are TRBV6-5 and TRBJ1-5; 7 bases fit TRBD1. The V and J ends lost 4 bases and 3 bases, in that order; junction bases with no gene match: 3. Germline lookup yields CDR1 MNHEY and CDR2 SVGAGI. The CDR3 totals 14 residues. CDR3 region: CASSSGQHNQPQHF. The DNA of the CDR3 is TGTGCCAGCAGTTCGGGACAGCACAATCAGCCCCAGCATTTT.

This clone was detected a few times. Distinct nucleotide sequences in the sample also encode this CDR3. The chain couples TRBV18 to TRBJ2-5; D is ambiguous. CDR3 length equals 12 residues. Germline CDR1 and CDR2: KGHSH and LQKENI. Trimming took 2 bases from V and 4 from J, leaving 5 bases between them. CDR3 DNA: TGTGCCAGCTCACCATGGGGAGAGACCCAGTACTTC. Translation gives CASSPWGETQYF.

The chain joins TRBV7-9 to TRBJ2-7; 10 bases map to TRBD1. Per germline, CDR1 SEHNR and CDR2 FQNEAQ (reference sequence). CDR3 size: 14 residues. J was trimmed by 0 bases and V by 6 bases; bases with no gene match: 2. As DNA, the CDR3 is TGTGCCAGCAGGGGACAGGGGAGCTCCTACGAGCAGTACTTC. Translation gives CASRGQGSSYEQYF.

The chain carries TRBV4-2 and TRBJ2-5; D not resolved. The CDR3 has 15 residues. Germline CDR1 LGHNA, CDR2 YNFKEQ. V lost 0 bases to trimming and J lost 2 bases, with 10 bases between them. CDR3 sequence reads: CASSQDGPYQETQYF. The CDR3 DNA reads as TGTGCCAGCAGCCAAGATGGTCCCTATCAAGAGACCCAGTACTTC.

V is TRBV19 and J is TRBJ2-1, with a possible D match to TRBD1 (5 bases). V lost 3 bases and J lost 4, with 16 bases in between. CDR3 length equals 16 residues. CDR1 and CDR2 from the germline V gene are LNHDA and SQIVND (reference sequence). The CDR3: CASSILGQGEYNEQFF. The CDR3, as DNA: TGTGCCAGTAGTATTTTGGGTCAGGGTGAGTACAATGAGCAGTTCTTC.

The V call is TRBV6-6, the J call TRBJ2-5; TRBD2 aligns across 8 bases. V gave up 5 bases and J gave up 9 bases; unmatched junction bases: 14. This CDR3 has 15 residues. From germline, CDR1 is MNHNY and CDR2 SVGAGI (reference sequence). The CDR3 reads CASSPGVAGPGAQYF. In DNA, the CDR3 is TGTGCCAGCAGTCCGGGTGTAGCGGGGCCGGGGGCCCAGTACTTC.

The chain joins TRBV5-4 to TRBJ2-2, with D perhaps matching TRBD2 (5 bases). Germline V lookup: CDR1 SGHNT, CDR2 YYREEE (reference sequence). The CDR3 is made up of 14 amino acids. V was shortened by 3 bases and J by 3 bases, with 9 bases between the two germline ends. The CDR3 loop reads CASSSGDYTGELFF. The CDR3 bases are TGTGCCAGCAGCTCCGGGGATTACACCGGGGAGCTGTTTTTT.

This clone was observed a handful of times. The chain couples TRBV6-1 to TRBJ2-7, with no clear D. The V and J ends lost 9 bases and 1 base respectively, with 10 bases between them. This CDR3 is 12 amino acids long. From germline, CDR1 is MNHNS and CDR2 SASEGT. The CDR3 sequence: CASQDGSYEQYF. CDR3 nucleotides: TGTGCCAGTCAAGACGGGTCCTACGAGCAGTACTTC.

The chain carries TRBV27 and TRBJ1-6, with D uncertain. Trimming took off 0 bases at V and 1 base at J, with 7 bases between the two ends. Germline V gene sequence: CDR1 MNHEY, CDR2 SMNVEV (reference sequence). The CDR3 has 16 amino acids. The DNA of the CDR3 is TGTGCCAGCAGTTTATCGATGGTTTCCTATAATTCACCCCTCCACTTT. Its translation is CASSLSMVSYNSPLHF.

This chain joins TRBV7-2 and TRBJ2-3, with D maybe TRBD2 (6 bases). Trimming pared 7 bases from V and 2 bases from J, leaving 19 bases between. Germline assignment: CDR1 SGHTA and CDR2 FQGNSA. The CDR3 covers 16 residues. In DNA form, the CDR3 reads TGTGCCAGCACTTCCAAACCGGGGGTACCCACAGATACGCAGTATTTT. Amino acids: CASTSKPGVPTDTQYF.